This T cell receptor beta chain is from a study of post-analysis software for immune sequencing data. Of note for this clonotype: Its antigen is unidentified.

The TCR beta cDNA libraries carried unique molecular identifiers. Roughly 0.5 million cDNA molecules were obtained from roughly 0.93 to 9.6 million T cells. Each CDR3 protein gets one entry after TCRdb re-called the PCR reads with MiXCR. The sample consists of roughly 800,000 distinct CDR3 sequences, just over 45% of them appearing once. V was clipped by 1 base and J by 8 bases, with 15 bases between them. This CDR3 spans 14 amino acids. The V gene's germline CDR1 is DFQATT and CDR2 SNEGSKA (reference sequence). Study-wide results and limits: A handful of TRBV segments occurring more often in patients than controls included TRBV5-6, TRBV5-1 and TRBV20-1. F measure grouped same-batch samples tightly together. Comparison with controls showed significantly lower normalized Chao1 diversity in multiple sclerosis patients.

This clonotype was sampled from a girl aged 5 to 17 with multiple sclerosis. Sequenced: blood. The rearrangement uses TRBV20-1 and TRBJ2-1; possible D gene TRBD2, 5 bases. The CDR3 coding sequence is TGCAGTGCTAGAGGTAGCGAGGCGGTATATGAGCAGTTCTTC. Protein sequence: CSARGSEAVYEQFF.